Shown below are 3 T cell receptor beta chains from a single sample sequenced in a study of cytomegalovirus exposure and HLA in healthy donors. Libraries were prepared by immunoSEQ multiplex PCR; TCRdb keeps only in-frame clonotypes and omits some of them. The sample has 130,000 or so clones, about 90% seen once; the top ten hold about 3.7%. Sequenced input: PBMCs. These receptors were taken from a man younger than 40 in good health and CMV-seronegative.

The CDR3 is CASTSPGEHRYGYTF. In DNA form, the CDR3 reads TGTGCCAGCACCTCACCCGGGGAACACCGGTATGGCTACACCTTC. This chain joins TRBV6-1 and TRBJ1-2; D remains ambiguous. The germline V and J ends were trimmed by 7 bases and 5 bases, with 20 bases remaining between them. This CDR3 comprises 15 residues. The germline V gene encodes CDR1 MNHNS and CDR2 SASEGT.

The chain has TRBV7-9 and TRBJ1-1; D is perhaps TRBD1 (5 bases). Germline V gene sequence: CDR1 SEHNR, CDR2 FQNEAQ (reference sequence). Between the trimmed V and J ends, which lost 5 bases and 4 bases, there was a span of 17 bases. This CDR3 comprises 15 residues. CDR3 in amino acids: CASSLWRGNVTEAFF. The CDR3 DNA reads TGTGCCAGCAGCCTCTGGCGGGGGAACGTCACTGAAGCTTTCTTT.

The chain has TRBV5-1 and TRBJ2-5; D may be TRBD1 (6 bases). The CDR3 has 17 residues. Per the germline V gene, CDR1 is SGHRS and CDR2 is YFSETQ. Between the trimmed V and J ends, which lost 4 bases and 2 bases, there was a span of 21 bases. DNA for the CDR3: TGCGCCAGCAGCCCACAGGGTCCGCCGGAGCATCAAGAGACCCAGTACTTC. Translating it yields CASSPQGPPEHQETQYF.